This entry is about one T cell receptor (beta chain). The data stem from a study of blood T cell repertoires in COVID-19. Study context: The origin of the acute and convalescent COVID-19 samples was the United States, Italy and Spain.

Original processing notes: Estimated nucleated cell counts came from reference gene primer amplification. The data were produced by immunoSEQ multiplex PCR, yet TCRdb's version contains in-frame clones alone and is incomplete. That table gives V, J and clone size, and the DNA gave D and trimming. The repertoire holds roughly 120,000 clones, with roughly four fifths as singletons. This CDR3 region has 11 residues. Germline V gene sequence: CDR1 DFQATT, CDR2 SNEGSKA (reference sequence). Trimming removed 6 bases from V and 5 bases from J; junction bases left unmatched: 3. Sequences were obtained from peripheral blood. This clonotype was obtained from a human donor in a cohort sampled during active COVID-19. This chain joins TRBV20-1 and TRBJ2-5; 7 bases line up with TRBD1. CDR3 DNA: TGCAGTGCCGACAGGGCGGAGACCCAGTACTTC. Protein sequence: CSADRAETQYF.